This is a list of T cell receptor beta chains from one sample in a study of post-analysis software for immune sequencing data. In TCRdb, the PCR reads were re-called with MiXCR into one record per CDR3 protein. The data hold hundreds of thousands of distinct CDR3 sequences, with approximately 60% observed a single time. What was sequenced was blood. The source of these receptors is a girl aged 2-15 years with multiple sclerosis. CDR3s leave out the opening cysteine and the closing phenylalanine or tryptophan.

CDR3aa: ASRRASGSYNEQF; v_gene: TRBV27
CDR3aa: SASKATRDEQY; v_gene: TRBV20-1
CDR3aa: ATGTPGIPQH; v_gene: TRBV15
CDR3aa: ASSASGINNEQF; v_gene: TRBV28
CDR3aa: AISEGQTNTGELF; v_gene: TRBV10-3
CDR3aa: ASSSSGTLYNEQF; v_gene: TRBV7-2
CDR3aa: ASSGRRGYT; v_gene: TRBV6-1
CDR3aa: ASSPGGLTKNIQY; v_gene: TRBV4-3
CDR3aa: ASSSRLGLAGGLYNEQF; v_gene: TRBV5-5
CDR3aa: ASSFGRGPTYEQY; v_gene: TRBV5-1
CDR3aa: SARPQETQY; v_gene: TRBV20-1
CDR3aa: ASSFPNDNSPLH; v_gene: TRBV7-9
CDR3aa: AIAGGDSYNEQF; v_gene: TRBV10-3
CDR3aa: DSSRLRDTYEQY; v_gene: TRBV19
CDR3aa: ASSLVFEDTQY; v_gene: TRBV7-2
CDR3aa: SARGAGLYGYT; v_gene: TRBV20-1
CDR3aa: SARKPGTKIPLH; v_gene: TRBV20-1
CDR3aa: ASSPRVAGGMMETQY; v_gene: TRBV5-4
CDR3aa: ASRFSTEAF; v_gene: TRBV6-1
CDR3aa: ASSIDRGQYNEQF; v_gene: TRBV19
CDR3aa: SVLGPSGEQY; v_gene: TRBV29-1
CDR3aa: AVKAGQGAPYYGYT; v_gene: TRBV10-3
CDR3aa: ASSLVRDRDREQY; v_gene: TRBV5-1
CDR3aa: ASSLSTGRVTEAF; v_gene: TRBV12-3/TRBV12-4
CDR3aa: ASSEEGQGRREGRNEQF; v_gene: TRBV25-1
CDR3aa: ASSYGLAAYNEQF; v_gene: TRBV7-2
CDR3aa: ASSPNGVGANYGYT; v_gene: TRBV11-2
CDR3aa: SVDSGTTGELF; v_gene: TRBV29-1
CDR3aa: ASSLDGGLGSYEQY; v_gene: TRBV5-4
CDR3aa: ASTHGSGRFQETQY; v_gene: TRBV6-6
CDR3aa: ASSLASSYGYT; v_gene: TRBV7-2
CDR3aa: ASRKTGRVGQF; v_gene: TRBV27
CDR3aa: ASSLAQGVDTQY; v_gene: TRBV7-2
CDR3aa: ASRPTGTGVQF; v_gene: TRBV11-3
CDR3aa: ASSEGGTGTDTQY; v_gene: TRBV6-1
CDR3aa: ASSVGASVGVQY; v_gene: TRBV9
CDR3aa: AGSFGARAKTQY; v_gene: TRBV12-3/TRBV12-4
CDR3aa: SAWTGGGGETQY; v_gene: TRBV29-1
CDR3aa: ASSLASTGVMDTQY; v_gene: TRBV11-2